The 17 T cell receptor beta chains listed next were all sequenced from one sample in a study of blood T cell repertoires in COVID-19. The assay was immunoSEQ multiplex PCR, and TCRdb's table has in-frame clones only and misses some. Of 540,000 or so clones in the sample, less than 90% were seen once. Sequencing input: peripheral blood. These receptors were obtained from a woman aged 45-60 years with COVID-19, enrolled during active disease.

This clone showed up many times. The rearrangement joins TRBV6-6 to TRBJ2-7; tentatively, D is TRBD1 (6 bases). Germline lookup yields CDR1 MNHNY and CDR2 SVGAGI (reference sequence). The CDR3 runs to 17 residues. The ends were cut back, 5 bases at V and 6 bases at J, with 26 bases in the middle. Written as DNA, the CDR3 is TGTGCCAGCAGTCTCTCGAGCCACAGGGCCGAAGTTGGCGAGCAGTACTTC. Translation gives CASSLSSHRAEVGEQYF.

The chain recombines TRBV19 with TRBJ1-4, with D unclear. The CDR3 loop spans 15 amino acids. V was shortened by 1 base and J by 0 bases, with 6 bases between the two germline ends. Germline-derived CDR1 and CDR2 are LNHDA and SQIVND (reference sequence). The CDR3 DNA reads as TGTGCCAGTAGTATAGGGACTGCAACTAATGAAAAACTGTTTTTT. Translated: CASSIGTATNEKLFF.

The rearrangement uses TRBV29-1 and TRBJ1-1, with TRBD1 matching over 7 bases. CDR1 and CDR2 (germline): SQVTM, ANQGSEA. V lost 7 bases to trimming and J lost 0 bases; unmatched junction nucleotides: 14. The CDR3 has 16 residues. CDR3 nucleotides: TGCAGCGCCCCTGGATCTTCGGGACAGTTGAACACTGAAGCTTTCTTT. Encoded protein: CSAPGSSGQLNTEAFF. Combining the CDR3 with reference TRBV29-1 and TRBJ1-1 gives the whole variable domain SAVISQKPSRDICQRGTSLTIQCQVDSQVTMMFWYRQQPGQSLTLIATANQGSEATYESGFVIDKFPISRPNLTFSTLTVSNMSPEDSSIYLCSAPGSSGQLNTEAFFGQGTRLTVV.

The chain is built from TRBV6-6 and TRBJ2-4; 7 nucleotides match TRBD2. CDR1 is MNHNY, CDR2 SVGAGI, per germline (reference sequence). Trimming cost V 0 bases and J 8 bases; bases outside gene matches: 4. The CDR3 covers 14 residues. CDR3: CASSYSGGRDIQYF. Written as DNA, the CDR3 is TGTGCCAGCAGTTACTCCGGGGGGAGGGACATTCAGTACTTC.

The gene calls are TRBV6-1 and TRBJ2-7; unclear D gene. The CDR3 is made up of 13 amino acids. Trimming pared 1 base from V and 4 bases from J, leaving 8 bases between. Per germline, CDR1 MNHNS and CDR2 SASEGT. This CDR3 is CASSEGLMYEQYF. CDR3 nucleotides: TGTGCCAGCAGTGAAGGACTGATGTACGAGCAGTACTTC.

J is TRBJ1-2 and V is TRBV7-8; D gene unclear. CDR3 size: 15 residues. V gave up 1 base and J gave up 1 base, with 10 bases separating them. The germline gives CDR1 SGHVS, CDR2 FQNEAQ. The CDR3 reads CASSLGGVYNYGYTF. CDR3 nucleotide sequence: TGTGCCAGCAGCTTAGGAGGAGTTTATAACTATGGCTACACCTTC.

J is TRBJ2-7 and V is TRBV24-1; 8 bases line up with TRBD1. Germline V gene sequence: CDR1 KGHDR, CDR2 SFDVKD. The CDR3 runs 16 residues. The ends lost 3 bases at V and 0 bases at J; junction bases unmatched: 6. CDR3 residues: CATSDPGTGSSYEQYF. CDR3 nucleotides: TGTGCCACCAGTGATCCCGGGACAGGAAGCTCCTACGAGCAGTACTTC.

This clone was found once. This chain uses TRBV19 with TRBJ1-1; D remains unclear. Trimming stripped 7 bases from V and 3 bases from J, with 12 bases between. The germline V gene encodes CDR1 LNHDA and CDR2 SQIVND (reference sequence). The CDR3 spans 13 residues. The CDR3 bases are TGTGCCAGTACGTTCAACCGCGACACTGAAGCTTTCTTT. As protein: CASTFNRDTEAFF.

In its sample, this clone was seen a few times. V gene TRBV9 combines with J gene TRBJ2-2; 7 nucleotides match TRBD1. In germline, CDR1 is SGDLS, CDR2 YYNGEE. V was clipped by 5 bases and J by 0 bases; unmatched bases: 4. This CDR3 comprises 15 residues. The CDR3, as DNA: TGTGCCAGCAGGTCTACAGGGGCGAACACCGGGGAGCTGTTTTTT. This encodes CASRSTGANTGELFF.

With regard to this clone: This specimen includes other DNA sequences encoding the same CDR3. The genes are TRBV11-3 and TRBJ2-2; tentative D call: TRBD1 (6 bases). Germline V lookup: CDR1 SGHNT, CDR2 YENEEA. V was trimmed by 5 bases and J by 1 base, leaving 11 bases between them. The CDR3 length is 15 residues. The CDR3, as DNA: TGTGCCAGCAGCCCGCGAGGGGGGAACACCGGGGAGCTGTTTTTT. The encoded protein is CASSPRGGNTGELFF.

The chain uses TRBV28 and TRBJ1-2, with 7 bases that match TRBD1. The trim removed 8 bases at V and 1 base at J, leaving 10 bases unmatched. Germline loops: CDR1 MDHEN, CDR2 SYDVKM. The CDR3 loop spans 15 amino acids. CDR3 residues: CASDSRGISNYGYTF. CDR3 in DNA: TGTGCCAGCGACTCCAGGGGGATTAGTAACTATGGCTACACCTTC.

The J gene is TRBJ1-6, the V gene TRBV19, with a possible D match to TRBD1 (6 bases). The V and J ends lost 7 bases and 10 bases respectively, with 14 bases between them. This CDR3 region has 13 residues. Germline CDR1 reads LNHDA; CDR2 reads SQIVND (reference sequence). CDR3 region: CASTLAGVSPLHF. As DNA, the CDR3 is TGTGCCAGTACCCTGGCAGGGGTGTCACCCCTCCACTTT. Supplemented by reference TRBV19 and TRBJ1-6, the full variable domain reads DGGITQSPKYLFRKEGQNVTLSCEQNLNHDAMYWYRQDPGQGLRLIYYSQIVNDFQKGDIAEGYSVSREKKESFPLTVTSAQKNPTAFYLCASTLAGVSPLHFGNGTRLTVT.

Points on this clone: Other nucleotide sequences in the sample specify the same CDR3. The chain couples TRBV10-3 to TRBJ2-3, with TRBD2 identical over 8 bases. CDR1 and CDR2 from the germline V gene are ENHRY and SYGVKD. The CDR3 covers 14 residues. V lost 4 bases, J lost 0 bases, and 0 bases stayed unmatched. In DNA, the CDR3 is TGTGCCATCAGTGCGGGGGGGAGCACAGATACGCAGTATTTT. Encoded protein: CAISAGGSTDTQYF.

This clone was seen only once. The chain employs TRBV5-6 and TRBJ1-6; 9 nucleotides align to TRBD1. Germline V lookup: CDR1 SGHDT, CDR2 YYEEEE. The junction had 7 bases not matched to a gene; V was cut back by 3 bases and J by 6 bases. CDR3 size: 16 residues. CDR3 amino acids: CASSSTDRGTNSPLHF. The CDR3 bases are TGTGCCAGCAGCTCCACGGACAGGGGTACTAATTCACCCCTCCACTTT.

The rearrangement joins TRBV5-1 to TRBJ1-1; no clear D. Per the germline V gene, CDR1 is SGHRS and CDR2 is YFSETQ. The CDR3 totals 15 residues. Trimming removed 0 bases from V and 1 base from J, with 10 bases in between. CDR3 bases: TGCGCCAGCAGCTTGGTAGGAGGGAGGAACACTGAAGCTTTCTTT. It encodes CASSLVGGRNTEAFF.

The chain links TRBV6-5 to TRBJ2-7, with TRBD1 identical over 8 bases. Germline-derived CDR1 and CDR2 are MNHEY and SVGAGI. The CDR3 runs 16 residues. V shed 2 bases, J shed 2 bases, and the junction held 8 bases outside the gene matches. The CDR3 sequence: CASSYPKDRETYEQYF. The CDR3 region has the DNA TGTGCCAGCAGTTACCCTAAGGACAGGGAAACCTACGAGCAGTACTTC.

This clone was counted a single time. The sample holds other DNA sequences that translate to the same CDR3. This chain links TRBV5-1 with TRBJ1-2; 9 nucleotides line up with TRBD1. The V gene's germline CDR1 is SGHRS and CDR2 YFSETQ. The CDR3 has 14 amino acids. Germline trimming cut 4 bases from V and 4 bases from J; bases unmatched to any gene: 5. The CDR3 sequence is CASSPGQGSYGYTF. For the CDR3, the DNA is TGCGCCAGCAGCCCAGGACAGGGGAGCTATGGCTACACCTTC.